Below are 3 T cell receptor beta chains sequenced from a single sample in a study of blood T cell repertoires in COVID-19. Method: immunoSEQ multiplex PCR; TCRdb's copy keeps in-frame clones and lacks some. The sample lists approximately 240,000 clones; 70% to 85% were seen once. The material sequenced was peripheral blood. These receptors originate from a middle-aged woman with active or convalescent COVID-19.

This rearrangement joins TRBV19 to TRBJ1-1, with D uncertain. This CDR3 spans 13 amino acids. V lost 3 bases to trimming and J lost 5 bases, with 10 bases between them. Germline CDR1 is LNHDA and CDR2 is SQIVND (reference sequence). The CDR3 DNA reads as TGTGCCAGTAGTATTTGGGGAGCTACTGAAGCTTTCTTT. Translation gives CASSIWGATEAFF.

This rearrangement joins TRBV5-1 to TRBJ2-1; 9 nucleotides align to TRBD1. The CDR3 runs 17 residues. J lost 6 bases, V lost 3 bases, and 13 bases had no gene match. Germline CDR1 reads SGHRS; CDR2 reads YFSETQ. CDR3 residues: CASSSPGTGKGGNEQFF. CDR3 coding DNA: TGCGCCAGCAGCTCCCCCGGGACAGGGAAAGGAGGCAATGAGCAGTTCTTC.

The chain links TRBV11-2 to TRBJ1-2; D might be TRBD1 (5 bases). Germline V gives CDR1 SGHAT, CDR2 FQNNGV. V was cut by 6 bases and J by 4 bases, with 15 bases left in between. The CDR3 totals 14 residues. The CDR3 loop reads CASSSRGEGYGYTF. CDR3 in DNA: TGTGCCAGCAGTTCCCGGGGGGAGGGCTATGGCTACACCTTC.